This TCR beta chain was found in a study of cytomegalovirus exposure and HLA in healthy donors. Whole-study findings and limits: Association of roughly 18,000 TCR beta sequences with HLA alleles was found at 0.05 false discovery rate in a later analysis.

A remark on this clone: The antigen is not known.

Primers for the PCR totalled 60 Vbeta and 13 Jbeta. Profiled with immunoSEQ multiplex PCR; TCRdb holds only in-frame clones, not every one. The sample lists 72,000 or so clones; roughly 69% were seen once. V was pared by 4 bases and J by 1 base, with 10 bases between. The germline CDR1 and CDR2 sequences are MGHRA and YSYEKL. The CDR3 runs 14 residues. This receptor was taken from a woman aged 45-65 years in good health and CMV-seronegative. The specimen was PBMCs. The chain uses TRBV4-1 and TRBJ1-1; D possibly corresponds to TRBD1 (6 bases). The CDR3 spells CASSRQVGNTEAFF. As DNA, the CDR3 is TGCGCCAGCAGCCGACAGGTTGGGAACACTGAAGCTTTCTTT.